These 8 T cell receptor beta chains were all obtained from the same sample, sequenced in a study of technical replicates of blood from a handful of donors. Using immunoSEQ multiplex PCR, the repertoire was profiled, and TCRdb retains in-frame clones only, with some absent. Here the sample spans more than 65,000 clones, 70% to 90% being singletons. Input material: PBMCs. These TCRs come from a human donor in good health. Some clones in this sample may be carry-over from other donors' samples.

This chain connects TRBV7-9 to TRBJ2-3; 8 bases agree with TRBD2. Germline lookup yields CDR1 SEHNR and CDR2 FQNEAQ (reference sequence). This CDR3 spans 15 amino acids. Trimming took 2 bases from V and 1 from J; bases not matched to a gene: 2. Written as DNA, the CDR3 is TGTGCCAGCAGCTTACGGCGGGAGGGCACAGATACGCAGTATTTT. Amino acids: CASSLRREGTDTQYF. The complete variable domain, with remaining parts taken from reference TRBV7-9 and TRBJ2-3, reads DTGVSQNPRHKITKRGQNVTFRCDPISEHNRLYWYRQTLGQGPEFLTYFQNEAQLEKSRLLSDRFSAERPKGSFSTLEIQRTEQGDSAMYLCASSLRREGTDTQYFGPGTRLTVL.

This clone was counted a single time. The chain has TRBV27 and TRBJ1-1, with a possible D match to TRBD1 (5 bases). Germline lookup yields CDR1 MNHEY and CDR2 SMNVEV (reference sequence). Deletions cut 6 bases from V and 4 bases from J, with 15 bases between. This CDR3 comprises 14 residues. The DNA for the CDR3 is TGTGCCAGCAGCCCCAGGGAATTGGCCACTGAAGCTTTCTTT. Translating gives CASSPRELATEAFF.

This chain links TRBV7-2 with TRBJ2-2, with 8 positions matching TRBD2. CDR1 is SGHTA and CDR2 is FQGNSA in the germline V gene. The V and J ends lost 5 bases and 15 bases, in that order; junction bases with no gene match: 14. The CDR3 extends over 14 amino acids. The CDR3 DNA sequence: TGTGCCAGCAGCGCTCGCGGGGGGTCAAGTGCGATGTTTTTT. It encodes CASSARGGSSAMFF. The full variable domain, rest sourced from reference TRBV7-2 and TRBJ2-2, is GAGVSQSPSNKVTEKGKDVELRCDPISGHTALYWYRQSLGQGLEFLIYFQGNSAPDKSGLPSDRFSAERTGGSVSTLTIQRTQQEDSAVYLCASSARGGSSAMFFGEGSRLTVL.

This chain uses TRBV4-2 with TRBJ2-1, with 9 nucleotides matching TRBD2. Germline trimming cut 1 base from V and 8 bases from J; bases unmatched to any gene: 9. The germline V gene encodes CDR1 LGHNA and CDR2 YNFKEQ. This CDR3 comprises 16 residues. CDR3 DNA sequence: TGTGCCAGCAGCCAAGGCTTCGGCGGGGGGGCCTATGAGCAGTTCTTC. Its translation is CASSQGFGGGAYEQFF.

The table lists this clone with a count of one. J is TRBJ2-7 and V is TRBV18, with D hard to call. This CDR3 contains 12 residues. The germline gives CDR1 KGHSH, CDR2 LQKENI. The ends were cut back, 2 bases at V and 1 base at J, with 3 bases in the middle. Here the CDR3 reads CASSPTSYEQYF. The CDR3 DNA reads TGTGCCAGCTCACCAACATCCTACGAGCAGTACTTC.

This clone was seen just once. The chain has TRBV29-1 and TRBJ2-7, with a weak D call TRBD1 (6 bases). Germline CDR1 is SQVTM and CDR2 is ANQGSEA. V was clipped by 5 bases and J by 3 bases, with 14 bases between them. The CDR3 is 13 amino acids. The CDR3 DNA reads as TGCAGCGTTTCACCGGGACAAATCTACGAGCAGTACTTC. Translation gives CSVSPGQIYEQYF.

The chain employs TRBV2 and TRBJ1-1; D unclear. Germline lookup yields CDR1 SNHLY and CDR2 FYNNEI. Trimming left V 1 base short and J 1 base short, with 13 bases between. This CDR3 is built from 16 residues. CDR3 coding DNA: TGTGCCAGCAGTGAAGAGGCCGGCAGAGGGAACACTGAAGCTTTCTTT. Encoded protein: CASSEEAGRGNTEAFF. The entire variable domain, with the rest obtained from reference TRBV2 and TRBJ1-1, is as follows: EPEVTQTPSHQVTQMGQEVILRCVPISNHLYFYWYRQILGQKVEFLVSFYNNEISEKSEIFDDQFSVERPDGSNFTLKIRSTKLEDSAMYFCASSEEAGRGNTEAFFGQGTRLTVV.

The J gene is TRBJ1-1, the V gene TRBV6-5, with 7 positions matching TRBD1. This CDR3 is 12 amino acids long. V lost 6 bases and J lost 7; bases outside the gene matches: 5. Looked up from germline, CDR1 is MNHEY and CDR2 is SVGAGI. DNA for the CDR3: TGTGCCAGCAGCCTCGACAGGGTTGAAGCTTTCTTT. Protein: CASSLDRVEAFF.